These 26 T cell receptor beta chains were sequenced from one sample in a study of Graves' ophthalmopathy and Graves' hyperthyroidism. RNA transcripts served as template for amplifying TCR beta CDR3 sequences. The first round was an RT-PCR with HTBI primers, and the second round was a multiplex PCR. One entry per CDR3 protein, called by TCRdb with MiXCR from the multiplex PCR reads. The sample includes approximately 700,000 distinct CDR3 sequences, 35% to 50% of them seen just once. Material for sequencing was peripheral blood. These receptors were obtained from an adult man with Graves' ophthalmopathy.

The table lists this clonotype with a few counts. V gene TRBV7-9 combines with J gene TRBJ1-1, with D tentatively TRBD1 (5 bases). Germline CDR1 reads SEHNR; CDR2 reads FQNEAQ (reference sequence). V was shortened by 4 bases and J by 3 bases, with 9 bases between the two germline ends. The CDR3 sequence is 13 residues long. The CDR3 bases are TGTGCCAGCAGCTCCGGGGGAGACACTGAAGCTTTCTTT. Protein sequence: CASSSGGDTEAFF. The full variable domain, rest sourced from reference TRBV7-9 and TRBJ1-1, is DTGVSQNPRHKITKRGQNVTFRCDPISEHNRLYWYRQTLGQGPEFLTYFQNEAQLEKSRLLSDRFSAERPKGSFSTLEIQRTEQGDSAMYLCASSSGGDTEAFFGQGTRLTVV.

This clonotype was counted only a few times. The chain links TRBV19 to TRBJ1-5, with 11 nucleotides matching TRBD1. Germline V CDR1 and CDR2: LNHDA, SQIVND (reference sequence). The CDR3 extends over 18 amino acids. V gave up 4 bases and J gave up 1 base; unmatched junction bases: 9. The DNA for the CDR3 is TGTGCCAGTAGTACGCCGGGACAGGGGGTAGGGAGCAATCAGCCCCAGCATTTT. This translates into CASSTPGQGVGSNQPQHF.

This clonotype has ten or more counts. The genes are TRBV25-1 and TRBJ1-2; TRBD1 matches 11 bases. Germline V lookup: CDR1 MGHDK, CDR2 SYGVNS. This CDR3 has 15 residues. Trimming took 4 bases from V and 5 from J; bases not matched to a gene: 6. In nucleotides, the CDR3 is TGTGCCAGCAGTGCTCCGGGACAGGGGGAGTATGGCTACACCTTC. This codes for CASSAPGQGEYGYTF.

This clonotype was counted a few times. The chain carries TRBV9 and TRBJ2-5, with a tentative D call TRBD2 (7 bases). V was trimmed by 3 bases and J by 4 bases, leaving 13 bases between them. CDR1 is SGDLS and CDR2 is YYNGEE in the germline V gene. CDR3 length: 14 residues. The DNA of the CDR3 is TGTGCCAGCAGCGCCCTCGGGGGGCGAGAGACCCAGTACTTC. Encoded protein: CASSALGGRETQYF.

The CDR3 protein is CIGRTGPSGYTF. CDR3 bases: TGCATCGGACGGACAGGGCCTAGTGGCTACACCTTC. The chain combines TRBV29-1 with TRBJ1-2; 8 positions match TRBD1. The CDR3 is 12 residues long. Germline V gives CDR1 SQVTM, CDR2 ANQGSEA.

This clonotype was observed a few times. The chain recombines TRBV7-9 with TRBJ1-2; no clear D. V was cut by 8 bases and J by 10 bases, with 20 bases left in between. The CDR3 totals 13 residues. Germline V gene lookup returns CDR1 SEHNR and CDR2 FQNEAQ (reference sequence). This CDR3 reads CASSPPAGKVYTF. As DNA, the CDR3 is TGTGCCAGCTCACCACCGGCCGGAAAGGTCTACACCTTC.

The chain uses TRBV25-1 and TRBJ2-7, with 11 bases fitting TRBD1. CDR3 length: 16 residues. V shed 6 bases and J 2 bases; nucleotides not matched to a gene: 9. Germline CDR1 is MGHDK and CDR2 is SYGVNS. The CDR3, as DNA: TGTGCCAGCAGCCATGGGGGGACAGGGGGTCCCTACGAGCAGTACTTC. This translates into CASSHGGTGGPYEQYF.

The chain employs TRBV29-1 and TRBJ1-1; the D is unclear. This CDR3 has 12 residues. Trimming cost V 7 bases and J 1 base, with 10 bases left between them. Germline assignment: CDR1 SQVTM and CDR2 ANQGSEA. CDR3: CSADLANTEAFF. For the CDR3, the DNA is TGCAGCGCGGACTTAGCGAACACTGAAGCTTTCTTT.

This clonotype has ten or more counts. The rearrangement links TRBV6-6 to TRBJ2-7; weak D call: TRBD2 (5 bases). The CDR3 runs 11 residues. The germline V gene has CDR1 MNHNY and CDR2 SVGAGI (reference sequence). V lost 5 bases and J 7 bases, leaving 9 bases between the germline ends. CDR3 sequence (DNA): TGTGCCAGCAGTCCCCCGGGGGAGCAGTACTTC. Translation gives CASSPPGEQYF.

This clonotype was counted only a few times. The chain is built from TRBV9 and TRBJ2-7; possible D gene TRBD1, 6 bases. Per germline, CDR1 SGDLS and CDR2 YYNGEE. The CDR3 runs 18 residues. Deletions cut 0 bases from V and 3 bases from J, with 22 bases between. The CDR3 bases are TGTGCCAGCAGCGTAGGCCCCTCGAGGGGGACCACTTTCTACGAGCAGTACTTC. Translated: CASSVGPSRGTTFYEQYF.

Many counts were recorded for this clonotype. V gene TRBV6-5 combines with J gene TRBJ1-1; D is ambiguous. V lost 0 bases and J lost 1, with 9 bases in between. CDR1 and CDR2 (germline): MNHEY, SVGAGI. There are 15 residues in the CDR3. CDR3 nucleotides: TGTGCCAGCAGTTACTCAACGGGCAGGAACACTGAAGCTTTCTTT. Translation: CASSYSTGRNTEAFF.

This clonotype was detected a few times. The chain uses TRBV5-1 and TRBJ2-5; D is unresolved. This CDR3 comprises 14 residues. Germline V gene sequence: CDR1 SGHRS, CDR2 YFSETQ. Trimming removed 2 bases from V and 1 base from J, with 9 bases in between. CDR3 DNA sequence: TGCGCCAGCAGCTTAAGGCTTATCCAAGAGACCCAGTACTTC. The encoded protein is CASSLRLIQETQYF.

This chain joins TRBV7-9 and TRBJ2-5, with D perhaps TRBD1 or TRBD2 (5 bases each). Trimming pared 1 base from V and 5 bases from J, leaving 14 bases between. This CDR3 is built from 15 residues. Germline-derived CDR1 and CDR2 are SEHNR and FQNEAQ (reference sequence). For the CDR3, the DNA is TGTGCCAGCAGCTTAGAGGGTCGCAGGGAGGAGACCCAGTACTTC. Residues: CASSLEGRREETQYF. The full variable domain, completed using reference TRBV7-9 and TRBJ2-5, is DTGVSQNPRHKITKRGQNVTFRCDPISEHNRLYWYRQTLGQGPEFLTYFQNEAQLEKSRLLSDRFSAERPKGSFSTLEIQRTEQGDSAMYLCASSLEGRREETQYFGPGTRLLVL.

To note about this clonotype: Since the CDR3 does not end with the conserved phenylalanine or tryptophan, this likely comes from a read error. The chain combines TRBV2 with TRBJ2-7; perhaps TRBD1 as D (5 bases). This CDR3 region has 14 residues. Looked up from germline, CDR1 is SNHLY and CDR2 is FYNNEI. Trimming took off 6 bases at V and 2 bases at J, with 14 bases between the two ends. In nucleotides, the CDR3 is TGTGCCAGCAGCCCCCGGTGGGGCACCTACGAGCAGTACCTC. This sequence encodes CASSPRWGTYEQYL.

With respect to this clonotype: The germline gene is not matched at one end of the junction; a read error may be the cause. Here the CDR3 reads CASSPRSYTGELFF. CDR3 DNA sequence: TGTGCTAGCAGTCCACGGTCCTACACCGGGGAGCTGTTTTTT. This chain uses TRBV7-7 with TRBJ2-2, with unresolved D. This CDR3 is 14 amino acids long. Germline V gives CDR1 SSHAT, CDR2 FNYEAQ (reference sequence).

This clonotype was seen a handful of times. This chain links TRBV11-2 with TRBJ1-6; D gene uncertain. The germline V gene encodes CDR1 SGHAT and CDR2 FQNNGV. The CDR3 runs 16 residues. V lost 0 bases to trimming and J lost 5 bases, with 11 bases between them. The DNA of the CDR3 is TGTGCCAGCAGCTTAGAGTGGGCTATGGATAATTCACCCCTCCACTTT. Its translation: CASSLEWAMDNSPLHF.

This clonotype was picked up many times. The rearrangement links TRBV9 to TRBJ1-4; D ambiguous. CDR1 and CDR2 from the germline V gene are SGDLS and YYNGEE. The length of the CDR3 is 15 residues. The ends were cut back, 3 bases at V and 5 bases at J, with 14 bases in the middle. DNA for the CDR3: TGTGCCAGCAGCGCGACCGGGAGAGAGAATGAAAAACTGTTTTTT. It translates to CASSATGRENEKLFF.

The CDR3 loop is CASRDTIYF. In DNA form, the CDR3 reads TGCGCCAGCAGGGACACCATATATTTT. The chain uses TRBV10-1 and TRBJ1-3; D is uncertain. V dropped 6 bases and J dropped 8 bases, with 2 bases sitting between them. Germline CDR1 and CDR2: WNHNN and SYGVQD (reference sequence). The CDR3 is 9 residues long.

The rearrangement joins TRBV25-1 to TRBJ2-5; 10 positions agree with TRBD2. Per the germline V gene, CDR1 is MGHDK and CDR2 is SYGVNS. Losses at the gene ends were 6 bases for V and 1 base for J; bases not matched to a gene: 8. This CDR3 has 16 residues. The CDR3 protein is CASSRFSGGIQETQYF. CDR3 bases: TGTGCCAGCAGCCGATTTAGCGGGGGGATCCAAGAGACCCAGTACTTC.

The V and J genes are TRBV25-1 and TRBJ2-2; tentative D call: TRBD1 (5 bases). V dropped 8 bases and J dropped 4 bases, with 26 bases sitting between them. CDR3 length equals 18 residues. Germline CDR1 and CDR2: MGHDK and SYGVNS. CDR3 protein: CASSPRQIQGFGTGELFF. The CDR3 coding sequence is TGTGCCAGCTCACCACGGCAGATCCAGGGCTTCGGCACCGGGGAGCTGTTTTTT.

This clonotype was observed at least ten times. The chain uses TRBV24-1 and TRBJ2-2; D assignment may be TRBD1 or TRBD2 (5 bases each). From germline, CDR1 is KGHDR and CDR2 SFDVKD. V was shortened by 9 bases and J by 4 bases, with 5 bases between the two germline ends. The CDR3 is 11 residues long. CDR3 amino acids: CATGGTGELFF. The CDR3 DNA reads as TGTGCCACCGGGGGCACCGGGGAGCTGTTTTTT.

Notes on this clonotype: An end of the junction does not agree with germline; a read error may underlie this. This chain joins TRBV7-2 and TRBJ2-5; 11 positions match TRBD2. CDR3 length: 15 amino acids. CDR1 is SGHTA and CDR2 is FQGNSA in the germline V gene. CDR3 protein: CATSPTSGGKETQYF. As DNA, the CDR3 is TGTGCCACCAGCCCCACTAGCGGGGGTAAAGAGACCCAGTACTTC.

V usage is TRBV7-2 and J usage is TRBJ1-4; D may be TRBD1 (5 bases). V lost 5 bases and J lost 2, with 12 bases in between. The CDR3 contains 15 residues. Germline CDR1 and CDR2: SGHTA and FQGNSA. The CDR3 loop is CASSQGSGTNEKLFF. In DNA form, the CDR3 reads TGTGCCAGCAGCCAAGGGTCAGGGACTAATGAAAAACTGTTTTTT.

J is TRBJ2-5 and V is TRBV12-3 or TRBV12-4; D possibly corresponds to TRBD1 (5 bases). This CDR3 has 15 amino acids. Deletions cut 6 bases from V and 5 bases from J, with 19 bases between. The CDR3 loop reads CASSKTRVAEETQYF. As DNA, the CDR3 is TGTGCCAGCAGCAAAACCAGGGTGGCGGAGGAGACCCAGTACTTC.

Turning to this clonotype: A much bigger clone sits one base away, suggesting this may be a read error. The CDR3 end shows no conserved phenylalanine or tryptophan, and so a read error is likely. The rearrangement joins TRBV19 to TRBJ1-6; TRBD1 matches at 10 bases. V lost 9 bases, J lost 10 bases, and 6 bases stayed unmatched. CDR1 LNHDA and CDR2 SQIVND come from the germline V gene (reference sequence). This CDR3 contains 13 residues. The CDR3 bases are TGTGCCAGCAATGACAGGGGGCTATCACCCCTCCACTTG. It is translated as CASNDRGLSPLHL.

The chain joins TRBV25-1 to TRBJ2-5, with D unresolved. The length of the CDR3 is 15 residues. Germline CDR1 is MGHDK and CDR2 is SYGVNS. The CDR3, as DNA: TGTGCTAGGAACCCGCTTAGGACCAACCAAGAGACCCAGTACTTC. The encoded protein is CARNPLRTNQETQYF.